The present T cell receptor (beta chain) was sequenced within a study of Ad26.COV2.S vaccination and SARS-CoV-2 variants. The CDR3 sequence is 14 residues long. Germline V gene data show CDR1 as MNHEY and CDR2 as SVGAGI. V shed 6 bases and J 3 bases; nucleotides not matched to a gene: 6. Sequencing used immunoSEQ multiplex PCR; TCRdb keeps in-frame clones, though not all of them. The data contain about 100,000 clones, 60% to 85% of them singletons. Comment on this clone: Antigen specificity is unknown.

Regarding the study as a whole: Researchers reported similar non-spike TCR breadth in vaccine and placebo recipients. Spike-specific TCR breadth in vaccine recipients exceeded that seen in placebo recipients.

The chain links TRBV6-5 to TRBJ2-7; TRBD1 matches 9 bases. The TCR was taken from a human donor who had recovered from COVID-19. The sample here was peripheral blood, taken after recovery from COVID-19. DNA of the CDR3: TGTGCCAGCAGACAACCGGGACAGGGCTACGAGCAGTACTTC. It codes for CASRQPGQGYEQYF.